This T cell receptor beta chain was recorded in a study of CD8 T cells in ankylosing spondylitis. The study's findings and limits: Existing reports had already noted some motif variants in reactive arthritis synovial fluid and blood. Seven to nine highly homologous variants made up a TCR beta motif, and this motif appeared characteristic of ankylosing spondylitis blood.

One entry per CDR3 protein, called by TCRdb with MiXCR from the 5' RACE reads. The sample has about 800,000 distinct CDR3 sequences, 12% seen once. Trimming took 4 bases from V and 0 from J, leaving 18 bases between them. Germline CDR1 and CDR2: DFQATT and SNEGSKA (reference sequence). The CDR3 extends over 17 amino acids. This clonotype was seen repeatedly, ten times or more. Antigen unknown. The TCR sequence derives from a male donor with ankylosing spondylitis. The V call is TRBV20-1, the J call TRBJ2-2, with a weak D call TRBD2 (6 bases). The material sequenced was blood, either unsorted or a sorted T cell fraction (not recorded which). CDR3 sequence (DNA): TGCAGTGCTATAGGGACGGGGGTAAACGCGAACACCGGGGAGCTGTTTTTT. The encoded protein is CSAIGTGVNANTGELFF.